The 13 T cell receptor beta chains reported below all come from one sample, sequenced in a study of blood T cells in healthy people across ages. It was with a sample-barcoded 5' primer and a J-beta primer mix that a second PCR of roughly 6 to 11 cycles was run. TCRdb re-analysed the 5' RACE reads in MiXCR, keeping a single row per CDR3 protein. The repertoire consists of 1.5 million to 2 million distinct CDR3 sequences, with less than 50% occurring once and the leading ten covering 2.1%. The specimen sequenced was blood. The receptors stem from a middle-aged woman in good health.

V gene TRBV20-1 combines with J gene TRBJ1-5, with TRBD1 as a possible D gene (5 bases). The CDR3 spans 14 residues. Germline assignment: CDR1 DFQATT and CDR2 SNEGSKA (reference sequence). V was trimmed by 7 bases and J by 0 bases, leaving 13 bases between them. CDR3 region: CSVRADYSNQPQHF. CDR3 sequence (DNA): TGCAGTGTCAGGGCCGATTATAGCAATCAGCCCCAGCATTTT.

The J gene is TRBJ2-4, the V gene TRBV20-1; 10 bases align to TRBD1. The CDR3 has 17 amino acids. Germline CDR1 and CDR2: DFQATT and SNEGSKA (reference sequence). V lost 4 bases and J lost 2; bases outside the gene matches: 11. The CDR3 loop is CSAIVNRQGASKNIQYF. Written as DNA, the CDR3 is TGCAGTGCTATTGTCAACAGACAGGGGGCTTCCAAAAACATTCAGTACTTC.

J is TRBJ1-2 and V is TRBV10-3; D is unresolved. V was clipped by 10 bases and J by 3 bases, with 12 bases between them. Germline assignment: CDR1 ENHRY and CDR2 SYGVKD. The length of the CDR3 is 12 residues. CDR3: CATSPQYYGYTF. The CDR3 DNA reads TGTGCCACCTCTCCACAATACTATGGCTACACCTTC.

The table lists this clonotype with a few counts. V and J are TRBV15 and TRBJ2-3; the D gene is possibly TRBD2 (6 bases). In germline, CDR1 is LNHNV, CDR2 YYDKDF (reference sequence). Trimming cost V 0 bases and J 2 bases, with 12 bases left between them. CDR3 length equals 16 residues. CDR3 protein: CATSRDGGIPTDTQYF. In DNA form, the CDR3 reads TGTGCCACCAGCAGAGATGGAGGGATCCCCACAGATACGCAGTATTTT.

The chain links TRBV10-3 to TRBJ2-1, with no clear D. There are 12 residues in the CDR3. Trimming shortened V by 1 base and J by 12 bases, and 10 bases separated the two germline ends. The germline V gene encodes CDR1 ENHRY and CDR2 SYGVKD. CDR3 in amino acids: CAISEFRGVQFF. CDR3 DNA: TGTGCCATCAGTGAGTTCCGAGGCGTGCAGTTCTTC.

The V gene is TRBV9, the J gene TRBJ2-6; D is perhaps TRBD1 (5 bases). V gave up 4 bases and J gave up 1 base, with 18 bases separating them. Per germline, CDR1 SGDLS and CDR2 YYNGEE. The length of the CDR3 is 18 residues. CDR3: CASSFQGLGPSGANVLTF. In nucleotides, the CDR3 is TGTGCCAGCAGCTTCCAGGGTCTCGGGCCATCTGGGGCCAACGTCCTGACTTTC. Supplemented by reference TRBV9 and TRBJ2-6, the full variable domain reads DSGVTQTPKHLITATGQRVTLRCSPRSGDLSVYWYQQSLDQGLQFLIQYYNGEERAKGNILERFSAQQFPDLHSELNLSSLELGDSALYFCASSFQGLGPSGANVLTFGAGSRLTVL.

V usage is TRBV29-1 and J usage is TRBJ2-7; no definite D call. The V end was cut by 0 bases, the J end by 6 bases, with 9 bases between. This CDR3 is built from 12 residues. In germline, CDR1 is SQVTM, CDR2 ANQGSEA. The CDR3 loop is CSVEDYPLEQYF. For the CDR3, the DNA is TGCAGCGTTGAAGATTACCCCCTCGAGCAGTACTTC.

CDR3 coding DNA: TGTGCCAGCACTACAACAGGGGGCGGTTTGGAGACCCAGTACTTC. Encoded protein: CASTTTGGGLETQYF. The chain couples TRBV5-6 to TRBJ2-5; 9 nucleotides line up with TRBD1. Germline values: CDR1 SGHDT, CDR2 YYEEEE. J lost 5 bases, V lost 6 bases, and 11 bases had no gene match. This CDR3 has 15 residues.

The sample holds a few counts of this clonotype. The chain uses TRBV6-2 or TRBV6-3 and TRBJ2-1; D not certain. Per the germline V gene, CDR1 is MNHEY and CDR2 is SVGEGT. The CDR3 has 16 residues. Trimming stripped 0 bases from V and 5 bases from J, with 14 bases between. CDR3 DNA: TGTGCCAGCAGTTACTCTCTAGGAAAGTCCGACAATGAGCAGTTCTTC. Translating it yields CASSYSLGKSDNEQFF.

This clonotype has more than one count but fewer than ten. This chain joins TRBV4-2 and TRBJ2-7; possible D gene TRBD2, 6 bases. Germline V gene data show CDR1 as LGHNA and CDR2 as YNFKEQ. The CDR3 contains 15 residues. Trimming pared 1 base from V and 2 bases from J, leaving 12 bases between. The CDR3 reads CASSQAEGRAYEQYF. As DNA, the CDR3 is TGTGCCAGCAGCCAAGCGGAGGGCAGGGCCTACGAGCAGTACTTC.

The table lists this clonotype with a few counts. The rearrangement joins TRBV12-3 or TRBV12-4 to TRBJ1-1, with D perhaps matching TRBD1 (5 bases). V gave up 6 bases and J gave up 1 base, with 12 bases separating them. The CDR3 contains 14 residues. CDR3 in DNA: TGTGCCAGCAGACCCGGGGCCTCGAACACTGAAGCTTTCTTT. Translation: CASRPGASNTEAFF.

This chain joins TRBV27 and TRBJ2-7; no reliable D call. Judging by the DNA end, TRBJ2-5 fits better; the J call may be wrong. From germline, CDR1 is MNHEY and CDR2 SMNVEV (reference sequence). The CDR3 runs to 14 residues. CDR3 DNA: TGTGCCAGCAGTTCCCCCCCGGTGGGAGAGACCCAGTACTTC. This encodes CASSSPPVGETQYF.

The chain employs TRBV5-1 and TRBJ1-1; D uncertain. V dropped 4 bases and J dropped 5 bases, with 18 bases sitting between them. CDR1 is SGHRS and CDR2 is YFSETQ in the germline V gene. The CDR3 runs to 15 residues. CDR3 DNA sequence: TGCGCCAGCAGCACCCTGACATCGGGAGGGACTGAAGCTTTCTTT. Encoded protein: CASSTLTSGGTEAFF. Using reference TRBV5-1 and TRBJ1-1 for the parts outside the CDR3, the full variable domain is KAGVTQTPRYLIKTRGQQVTLSCSPISGHRSVSWYQQTPGQGLQFLFEYFSETQRNKGNFPGRFSGRQFSNSRSEMNVSTLELGDSALYLCASSTLTSGGTEAFFGQGTRLTVV.